The T cell receptor (beta chain) under discussion was sequenced for a study of cytomegalovirus exposure and HLA in healthy donors. Study-level results: Most CMV-associated TCR beta chains appeared HLA-restricted in a later analysis.

The PCR was carried out with 60 Vbeta primers and 13 Jbeta primers. This table comes from immunoSEQ multiplex PCR, and its TCRdb copy is limited to in-frame clones, with some not included. Seen here are 120,000 or so clones, more than 70% observed once, and the top ten hold less than 9.5%. Trimming removed 3 bases at V and 4 bases at J, with 21 bases between. This CDR3 comprises 17 residues. Germline V gene lookup returns CDR1 SGHTA and CDR2 FQGNSA. As to this clone: Its specificity is unknown.

This sequence joins TRBV7-2 and TRBJ2-5; tentative D call: TRBD1 (6 bases). The clonotype was recovered from a woman aged 45 to 65 in good health and CMV-seropositive. Input material: PBMCs. The CDR3 here is CASSFAPGQILGETQYF. The CDR3 DNA is TGTGCCAGCAGCTTCGCCCCGGGACAAATCTTGGGAGAGACCCAGTACTTC.